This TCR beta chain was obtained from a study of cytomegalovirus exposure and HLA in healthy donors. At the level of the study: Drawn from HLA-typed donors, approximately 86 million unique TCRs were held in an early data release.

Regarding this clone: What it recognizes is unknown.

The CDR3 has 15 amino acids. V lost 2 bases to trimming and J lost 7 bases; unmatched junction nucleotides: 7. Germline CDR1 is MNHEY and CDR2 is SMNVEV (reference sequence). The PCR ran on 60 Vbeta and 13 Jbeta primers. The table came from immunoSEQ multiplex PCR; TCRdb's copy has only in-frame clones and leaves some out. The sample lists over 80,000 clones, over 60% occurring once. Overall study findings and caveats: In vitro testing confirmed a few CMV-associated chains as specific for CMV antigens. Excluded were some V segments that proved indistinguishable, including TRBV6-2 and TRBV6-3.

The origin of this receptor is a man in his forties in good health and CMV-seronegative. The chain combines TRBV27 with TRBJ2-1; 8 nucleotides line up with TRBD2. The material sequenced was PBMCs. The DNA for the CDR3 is TGTGCCAGCAGTTTAGGGAGCGGGGGAGGGAATGAGCAGTTCTTC. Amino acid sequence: CASSLGSGGGNEQFF.